One sample yielded the 13 T cell receptor beta chains listed below, sequenced in a study of regulatory T cells in long-lasting Graves disease. According to the study, TCR beta libraries were built with iRepertoire HTBI primers and CDR3-region Arm-PCR. Each CDR3 protein is one row after TCRdb ran MiXCR on the multiplex PCR reads. Of 380,000 or so distinct CDR3 sequences listed, around 15% are singletons. The time point denotes: newly diagnosed GD, antithyroid drugs for less than 3 months. With RNA extracted from PBMCs as input, the TCR library was made. These data were also reused for a study on T cells in Graves' hyperthyroidism and ophthalmopathy.

Sequences were derived from peripheral blood mononuclear cells (PBMCs), sampled at new diagnosis, from a patient treated with antithyroid drugs. The receptor source for this set is a woman aged 18-29 years with Graves disease.

J is TRBJ2-7 and V is TRBV11-2; the match to TRBD2 covers 10 bases. V trimming: 1 base; J trimming: 2 bases; junction bases outside the gene matches: 2. Germline assignment: CDR1 SGHAT and CDR2 FQNNGV. This CDR3 spans 15 amino acids. CDR3 protein: CASSLALAGAYEQYF. CDR3 nucleotide sequence: TGTGCCAGCAGCTTAGCTCTAGCGGGAGCCTACGAGCAGTACTTC.

The table lists this clonotype with many counts. V is TRBV11-2 and J is TRBJ2-5; D is perhaps TRBD2 (7 bases). V lost 6 bases and J lost 2, with 13 bases in between. The CDR3 has 14 residues. Germline V gene sequence: CDR1 SGHAT, CDR2 FQNNGV. This CDR3 reads CASSGAGAQETQYF. The CDR3 DNA reads TGTGCCAGCAGTGGGGCGGGGGCTCAAGAGACCCAGTACTTC.

This clonotype was detected ten times or more. This chain connects TRBV6-1 to TRBJ1-1; 8 bases agree with TRBD1. CDR1 is MNHNS, CDR2 SASEGT, per germline. V was pared by 5 bases and J by 2 bases, with 7 bases of the junction left unmatched. The CDR3 covers 15 residues. The CDR3 region is CASSKSTGGNTEAFF. The CDR3 nucleotides are TGTGCCAGCAGTAAGTCCACAGGGGGAAACACTGAAGCTTTCTTT.

This clonotype was observed at least ten times. The V call is TRBV11-2, the J call TRBJ2-3; D is unclear. Trimming took 0 bases from V and 5 from J, leaving 6 bases between them. Per the germline V gene, CDR1 is SGHAT and CDR2 is FQNNGV. The CDR3 runs to 13 residues. The CDR3 nucleotides read TGTGCCAGCAGCTTAGAATGGGGAGATACGCAGTATTTT. Its protein is CASSLEWGDTQYF. The full variable domain, rest sourced from reference TRBV11-2 and TRBJ2-3, is EAGVAQSPRYKIIEKRQSVAFWCNPISGHATLYWYQQILGQGPKLLIQFQNNGVVDDSQLPKDRFSAERLKGVDSTLKIQPAKLEDSAVYLCASSLEWGDTQYFGPGTRLTVL.

On this clonotype: Compared with germline, one end of the junction differs, possibly owing to a read error. The chain is built from TRBV4-2 and TRBJ1-5; D unresolved. The CDR3 consists of 16 residues. The germline V gene encodes CDR1 LGHNA and CDR2 YNFKEQ. The CDR3 loop is CASSQGAGNSNQPPHF. In DNA, the CDR3 is TGTGCCAGCAGCCAAGGAGCCGGCAATAGCAATCAGCCCCCGCATTTT.

This clonotype was counted many times. The chain links TRBV28 to TRBJ2-2; D remains unclear. The CDR3 spans 14 residues. Looked up from germline, CDR1 is MDHEN and CDR2 is SYDVKM. Trimming took off 3 bases at V and 7 bases at J, with 12 bases between the two ends. CDR3 amino acids: CASSFLGSGGELFF. The CDR3 bases are TGTGCCAGCAGTTTCCTAGGTTCAGGCGGGGAGCTGTTTTTT.

This clonotype has ten or more counts. The CDR3 reads CSVPSGGSYNEQFF. CDR3 in DNA: TGCAGCGTCCCCTCAGGGGGCTCCTACAATGAGCAGTTCTTC. V gene TRBV29-1 combines with J gene TRBJ2-1, with 7 bases lining up with TRBD1. Germline CDR1 and CDR2: SQVTM and ANQGSEA. The length of the CDR3 is 14 residues. Trimming took 6 bases from V and 0 from J; bases not matched to a gene: 5.

V gene TRBV10-3 combines with J gene TRBJ1-2; D perhaps matches TRBD1 (6 bases). Germline V CDR1 and CDR2: ENHRY, SYGVKD. V lost 4 bases and J lost 5, with 11 bases in between. The CDR3 is 13 residues long. The CDR3 nucleotides are TGTGCCATCAGTGGACAGGAGGGGTATGGCTACACCTTC. The encoded protein is CAISGQEGYGYTF.

This clonotype was counted ten times or more. The rearrangement uses TRBV5-1 and TRBJ2-1, with D unresolved. From germline, CDR1 is SGHRS and CDR2 YFSETQ. The germline V and J ends were trimmed by 5 bases and 6 bases, with 6 bases remaining between them. This CDR3 contains 11 residues. The CDR3 coding sequence is TGCGCCAGCAGAAAGGGCAATGAGCAGTTCTTC. It encodes CASRKGNEQFF.

The chain is built from TRBV28 and TRBJ1-4; 10 nucleotides align to TRBD1. Losses at the gene ends were 5 bases for V and 8 bases for J; bases not matched to a gene: 8. Germline V gives CDR1 MDHEN, CDR2 SYDVKM. This CDR3 region has 15 residues. CDR3 sequence (DNA): TGTGCCAGCAGTGTATCCGGGACAGGGGAGGAAAAACTGTTTTTT. It encodes CASSVSGTGEEKLFF.

The sample holds a few counts of this clonotype. The chain uses TRBV2 and TRBJ2-2; 8 nucleotides match TRBD2. Germline lookup yields CDR1 SNHLY and CDR2 FYNNEI. This CDR3 has 15 amino acids. With 1 base clipped from V and 5 bases from J, the junction kept 3 bases outside the gene matches. The CDR3 coding sequence is TGTGCCAGCAGTGAAGTCCCTAGCGGGACCGGGGAGCTGTTTTTT. Encoded protein: CASSEVPSGTGELFF.

This clonotype was counted a few times. At one boundary the junction diverges from the germline segment, which might be a read error. The chain couples TRBV14 to TRBJ1-1; possibly TRBD1 for D (6 bases). Germline V CDR1 and CDR2: SGHDN, FVKESK. The CDR3 loop spans 14 amino acids. The CDR3 sequence is CATSFGRGNTEAFF. The CDR3 DNA is TGTGCCACCAGCTTCGGCAGGGGGAACACTGAAGCTTTCTTT.

This clonotype was counted between two and nine times. The J gene is TRBJ1-1, the V gene TRBV6-1; no reliable D call. Germline lookup yields CDR1 MNHNS and CDR2 SASEGT. The CDR3 loop spans 12 amino acids. V was pared by 6 bases and J by 6 bases, with 11 bases between. CDR3 protein: CASRPRQAEAFF. Written as DNA, the CDR3 is TGTGCCAGCAGGCCCCGGCAGGCTGAAGCTTTCTTT.